This T cell receptor beta chain was recorded in a study of beta chain features in type 1 diabetes (dated 2018 in TCRdb). Context from the whole study: Mean age, gender distribution, total cell number and subset yield did not differ between patients and healthy donors. A total of about 110,000,000 sorted cells were examined across all samples, and a strong correlation was observed between cell number per subset and RNA yield. In the study, recently diagnosed type 1 diabetes patients and matched healthy donors were compared on the TCRB repertoires of their sorted circulating CD4+ T cell subsets. Naive and central memory subsets were obtained from all 30 or so donors, but regulatory and stem cell-like memory subsets were isolated from only 8 patients and about 8 healthy donors.

From each donor, a single peripheral blood sample of about 120 mL on average was drawn into heparinised tubes. A BD FACSAria II and a panel including CD45RO, CCR7, CD25, CD127, CD95 and CD27 were used to sort naive, central memory, regulatory and stem cell-like memory CD4+ T cells. Every sorted population had a purity above 95%. PBMCs were isolated right away by Lymphoprep density gradient centrifugation and were stained directly, without culture. So that batch effects would be minimized, each experiment stained and sorted samples in pairs, pairing one healthy donor with one patient. CDR1 and CDR2 (ENHRY, SYGVKD) derive from the germline V gene. The CDR3 holds 13 amino acids from the cysteine to the phenylalanine. Only the CDR3 DNA is retained, 39 bases long and in frame from the first base. V is trimmed back by 11 bases and J by 2 bases, and the junction contains 5 bases that no gene match accounts for.

This clone was seen more than once but under ten times. Its target antigen remains unknown. Base quality data are lacking; no much larger clone is found one base away. General conclusions and limits of the study: Fewer insertions and more nucleotide deletions at VDJ recombination sites were observed in patients with type 1 diabetes, implying thymic rearrangement abnormalities. Because cDNA rather than genomic DNA was sequenced, highly expressing activated cells could have been over-represented, although no difference in activation and CD3 levels was found between groups. Naive, central memory and regulatory TCRB repertoires appeared to be more alike among patients than among healthy donors. PCR might favor shorter templates, but patient and control samples were amplified and corrected together, so any skew would affect both groups equally. Because the HLA sub-analyses included only small numbers of individuals, any influence of HLA type on TCRB rearrangement was left unresolved. In all four CD4+ subsets, TCRB CDR3 length was moderately but significantly shorter in type 1 diabetes patients.

All of the isolated RNA was reverse transcribed with the High Capacity cDNA Reverse Transcription Kit, so expressed TCRB transcripts were sequenced. Deep immunoSEQ sequencing was performed on naive, central memory and regulatory T cell samples, with an average of around 3.5 million total reads per sample. Sorted cells were lysed in RLT buffer and RNA was extracted with DNase-treated RNeasy Micro or Mini kits, depending on cell number. To prevent cross-contamination, each cell subset was processed individually, whereas patient and healthy donor samples were processed jointly. The immunoSEQ multiplex PCR was used to amplify TCRB sequences from cDNA, generating 87-bp fragments that spanned the CDR3 region. The amplicons were sequenced using the Illumina HiSeq platform. The authors' analysis ran thus. PCR bias was computationally corrected using synthetic template baselines, reads within Hamming distance 2 were collapsed, and singletons that could not be merged were discarded. Reads were aligned against IMGT to assign V, D and J genes, CDR3 length and insertions or deletions at six rearrangement sites. Within each subset, clonotype counts were normalized to the number of sorted cells before true diversity and Gini coefficients were calculated with the tcR R package. Repertoire sharing was quantified using the overlap coefficient calculated on TCRB nucleotide sequences. Out-of-frame TCRB sequences from naive cells were analyzed to stand in for the pre-selection repertoire. TCRdb took over this immuneACCESS table, retaining in-frame rearrangements with V and J assigned. Such tables are incomplete; in checked studies, under half of the missing clones stem from an unresolved V gene, and the remainder is unexplained. Clone size and the V and J calls come from that table; the DNA yielded D and trimming. The sample data list a few hundred thousand clones, and roughly a quarter of these were observed just once. Roughly 0.011% of the sample is held by the ten biggest clonotypes.

Recombination joined TRBV10-3 with TRBJ2-2, and 7 junctional nucleotides match TRBD1. The sequence was obtained from a woman aged 25 to 39 with type 1 diabetes. The sample comprised naive CD4+ T cells from blood. The sample's cell subset or site, from its label and the paper: true naive CD4+ T cells. CDR3 region: CALGTANTGELFF. The DNA is as follows: TGTGCCCTCGGGACAGCAAACACCGGGGAGCTGTTTTTT.